This T cell receptor beta chain is from a study of blood T cell repertoires in COVID-19. Study at large: PBMCs, B-cell-depleted T cells, or T cells were the source of the cDNA or gDNA that made up the material.

Original data processing: Reference gene primer amplification yielded estimated nucleated cell counts. Only in-frame clones appear in the TCRdb table, and some are missing; sequencing was by immunoSEQ multiplex PCR. The V and J calls and the clone size are those of that table, but D and trimming were determined from the DNA. The data hold around 250,000 clones, with roughly 84% observed a single time. Sequences were obtained from peripheral blood. This receptor was taken from a young woman with acute or convalescent COVID-19.

CDR3 DNA: TGTGCCAGCAGCGTAGGAGTGACAGGGGATAATGAAAAACTGTTTTTT. The encoded protein is CASSVGVTGDNEKLFF. The rearrangement links TRBV9 to TRBJ1-4; 8 bases fit TRBD1. The CDR3 has 16 residues. Germline CDR1 and CDR2: SGDLS and YYNGEE. The trim removed 0 bases at V and 4 bases at J, leaving 5 bases unmatched.